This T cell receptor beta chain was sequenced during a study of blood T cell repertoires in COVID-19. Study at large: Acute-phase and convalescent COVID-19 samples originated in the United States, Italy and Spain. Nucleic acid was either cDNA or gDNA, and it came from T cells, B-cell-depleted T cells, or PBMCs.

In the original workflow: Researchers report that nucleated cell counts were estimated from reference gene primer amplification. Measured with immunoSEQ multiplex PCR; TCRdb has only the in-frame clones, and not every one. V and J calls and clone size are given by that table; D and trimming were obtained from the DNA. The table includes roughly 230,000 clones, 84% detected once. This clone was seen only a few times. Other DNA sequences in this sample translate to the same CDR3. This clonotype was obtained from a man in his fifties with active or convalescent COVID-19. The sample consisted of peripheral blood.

The DNA of the CDR3 is TGTGCCAGCAGCGTAGGACTGAACACCGGGGAGCTGTTTTTT. Amino acids: CASSVGLNTGELFF. This sequence joins TRBV9 and TRBJ2-2; D is unclear. Trimming pared 0 bases from V and 1 base from J, leaving 4 bases between. The V gene's germline CDR1 is SGDLS and CDR2 YYNGEE. The CDR3 contains 14 residues.